This TCR beta chain was recovered during a study of beta chain features in type 1 diabetes (dated by TCRdb to the late 2010s). Study-wide context: No differences in mean age, gender distribution, total cell number or subset yield were found between patients and healthy donors. Across all samples, 90 million to 130 million sorted cells were examined, and cell number per subset correlated strongly with RNA yield. Regulatory and stem cell-like memory subsets were obtained from only 8 patients and roughly eight healthy donors, while naive and central memory subsets were obtained from all 30 or so donors. The study compared TCRB repertoires of sorted circulating CD4+ T cell subsets between recently diagnosed type 1 diabetes patients and matched healthy donors. Points the paper makes about the study in general: In all four CD4+ subsets, TCRB CDR3 length was moderately but significantly shorter in type 1 diabetes patients. PCR might favor shorter templates, but patient and control samples were amplified and corrected together, so any skew would affect both groups equally. Fewer insertions and more nucleotide deletions at VDJ recombination sites were observed in patients with type 1 diabetes, implying thymic rearrangement abnormalities. Because cDNA was sequenced instead of genomic DNA, activated cells with high expression could be over-represented, although the groups did not differ in activation or CD3 levels. Naive, central memory and regulatory TCRB repertoires appeared more similar among patients than among healthy donors. HLA sub-analyses involved small numbers of individuals, so any influence of HLA type on TCRB rearrangement remained unresolved.

The High Capacity cDNA Reverse Transcription Kit was used to reverse transcribe all of the isolated RNA, meaning that expressed TCRB transcripts were what got sequenced. Deep immunoSEQ sequencing was applied to naive, central memory and regulatory T cell samples, giving an average of around 3.8 million total reads per sample. After sorted cells were lysed in RLT buffer, RNA was extracted with DNase-treated RNeasy Micro or Mini kits, with the choice depending on cell number. Each cell subset was processed on its own to prevent cross-contamination, while patient and healthy donor samples were processed together. TCRB sequences were amplified from cDNA with the immunoSEQ multiplex PCR, producing 87-bp fragments spanning the CDR3 region. Sequencing of the amplicons was done on the Illumina HiSeq platform. Per the source publication's procedure: Synthetic template baselines were used to correct PCR bias computationally, reads within Hamming distance 2 were collapsed, and singletons that could not be merged were discarded. Reads were aligned against IMGT so that V, D and J genes, CDR3 length and insertions or deletions at six rearrangement sites could be assigned. Within each subset, clonotype counts were normalized to the number of sorted cells before true diversity and Gini coefficients were calculated with the tcR R package. The overlap coefficient, calculated on TCRB nucleotide sequences, was used to measure repertoire sharing. As a proxy for the pre-selection repertoire, out-of-frame TCRB sequences from naive cells were analyzed. TCRdb re-hosts the immuneACCESS table, in-frame sequences only. Its copies lack some clones; in the studies checked, an unresolved V gene accounts for under half of them, and the cause for the rest is not known. V, J and clone size derive from that table, while D and trimming were established from the DNA sequence. The sample yields some 330,000 clones; roughly 11% were counted once. Approximately 0.016% of the sample comes from the top ten.

Each donor gave one peripheral blood draw, approximately 110 mL on average, collected into heparinised tubes. Naive, central memory, regulatory and stem cell-like memory CD4+ T cells were sorted on a BD FACSAria II using a panel including CD45RO, CCR7, CD25, CD127, CD95 and CD27. Purity was above 95% for every sorted population. PBMCs were separated immediately by Lymphoprep density gradient centrifugation and were stained directly, without being cultured. So that batch effects would be minimized, each experiment stained and sorted samples in pairs, pairing one healthy donor with one patient. This clone was seen only a few times. Its antigen specificity is not known. The sample holds no much larger clone one base away, and base qualities are not on file. Including the terminal cysteine and phenylalanine, the CDR3 comprises 12 residues. Solely the CDR3 DNA is kept, with 36 bases framed from the first base. For CDR1 and CDR2, the germline V gene (reference sequence) lists SEHNR and FQNEAQ. V and J are truncated by 5 bases and 2 bases respectively, leaving an intervening sequence of 6 bases.

This receptor was identified in a woman in her 30s in good health. This chain joins TRBV7-9 to TRBJ1-2; possibly the D gene is TRBD1, per 5 matching bases. The specimen sequenced was naive CD4+ T cells from blood. The intended sense of this specimen's cell subset or site label: true naive CD4+ T cells. The DNA is TGTGCCAGCAGCCAGGGAAACTATGGCTACACCTTC. It codes for CASSQGNYGYTF.